The rows below give T cell receptor beta chains drawn from one sample of a study of T-cell memory formation after mild COVID-19. From the 5' RACE reads, TCRdb called clonotypes with MiXCR, one entry per CDR3 protein. Found here are roughly 300,000 distinct CDR3 sequences, about 13% of them singletons; the top ten hold about 24%. The sample taken for sequencing was PBMCs or a T cell subset sorted from them (not recorded which). These receptor sequences come from a man aged 18 to 29 who had mild COVID-19 (a few samples of this study predate the infection). Cell type and time point are not known. CDR3s include the opening cysteine and the closing phenylalanine or tryptophan. Fields, in order: CDR3 protein, CDR3 DNA, V gene, J gene, clone size, D gene. The D gene is left open where the match is weak. The listing skips clone size in some rows; elsewhere it reads once, few, many or a size class.

cdr3_aa: CTTSRSGEPQHF; cdr3_nt: TGTACCACCAGTAGATCGGGGGAGCCCCAGCATTTT; v_call: TRBV28; j_call: TRBJ1-5; clone_size: -; d_call: -
cdr3_aa: CASGTEYSYSNQPQHF; cdr3_nt: TGTGCCAGCGGGACAGAATATTCTTATAGCAATCAGCCCCAGCATTTT; v_call: TRBV12-3/TRBV12-4; j_call: TRBJ1-5; clone_size: few; d_call: TRBD1
cdr3_aa: CASSLRPGYNSPLHF; cdr3_nt: TGTGCCAGCAGTTTGAGGCCGGGATATAATTCACCCCTCCACTTT; v_call: TRBV27; j_call: TRBJ1-6; clone_size: few; d_call: -
cdr3_aa: CASSIGSYEQYF; cdr3_nt: TGTGCCAGCTCGATAGGGTCCTACGAGCAGTACTTC; v_call: TRBV5-4; j_call: TRBJ2-7; clone_size: many; d_call: -
cdr3_aa: CASSLAGTTEAFF; cdr3_nt: TGTGCCAGCAGTTTGGCAGGCACCACTGAAGCTTTCTTT; v_call: TRBV12-3/TRBV12-4; j_call: TRBJ1-1; clone_size: many; d_call: -
cdr3_aa: CASSLRGGTADTQYF; cdr3_nt: TGTGCCAGCAGCTTACGTGGTGGAACGGCAGATACGCAGTATTTT; v_call: TRBV7-8; j_call: TRBJ2-3; clone_size: -; d_call: -
cdr3_aa: CALSGGAWNEQFF; cdr3_nt: TGTGCCCTTAGCGGGGGGGCATGGAATGAGCAGTTCTTC; v_call: TRBV6-2/TRBV6-3; j_call: TRBJ2-1; clone_size: -; d_call: TRBD2
cdr3_aa: CASSLGAWGFQETQYF; cdr3_nt: TGTGCCAGCAGCTTAGGGGCCTGGGGGTTCCAAGAGACCCAGTACTTC; v_call: TRBV7-2; j_call: TRBJ2-5; clone_size: -; d_call: -
cdr3_aa: CASREELYSNQPQHF; cdr3_nt: TGTGCCAGCAGAGAAGAACTTTATAGCAATCAGCCCCAGCATTTT; v_call: TRBV28; j_call: TRBJ1-5; clone_size: -; d_call: -
cdr3_aa: CASSLGTASGELFF; cdr3_nt: TGTGCCAGCAGCTTGGGGACCGCATCCGGGGAGCTGTTTTTT; v_call: TRBV5-5; j_call: TRBJ2-2; clone_size: many; d_call: -
cdr3_aa: CASSQSEGQPQHF; cdr3_nt: TGTGCCAGCAGCCAATCCGAGGGTCAGCCCCAGCATTTT; v_call: TRBV3-1; j_call: TRBJ1-5; clone_size: -; d_call: -
cdr3_aa: CASSYIENSPLHF; cdr3_nt: TGTGCCAGCAGTTACATTGAGAATTCACCCCTCCACTTT; v_call: TRBV6-2/TRBV6-3; j_call: TRBJ1-6; clone_size: many; d_call: -
cdr3_aa: CASSSLQVRNTEAFF; cdr3_nt: TGTGCCAGCAGTTCGCTACAGGTTAGGAACACTGAAGCTTTCTTT; v_call: TRBV6-5; j_call: TRBJ1-1; clone_size: -; d_call: -
cdr3_aa: CASSLAGALQETQYF; cdr3_nt: TGTGCCAGCAGTTTAGCGGGGGCCCTCCAAGAGACCCAGTACTTC; v_call: TRBV7-2; j_call: TRBJ2-5; clone_size: -; d_call: TRBD2
cdr3_aa: CASSPGLSTYNEQFF; cdr3_nt: TGTGCCAGCAGCCCTGGTCTATCCACCTACAATGAGCAGTTCTTC; v_call: TRBV5-5; j_call: TRBJ2-1; clone_size: few; d_call: -
cdr3_aa: CASSPIAQSGNTIYF; cdr3_nt: TGTGCCAGCAGCCCCATAGCGCAATCAGGAAACACCATATATTTT; v_call: TRBV7-2; j_call: TRBJ1-3; clone_size: many; d_call: -
cdr3_aa: CASSYPFSTSSYEQYF; cdr3_nt: TGTGCCAGCAGTTACCCCTTCAGCACCTCGTCCTACGAGCAGTACTTC; v_call: TRBV6-2/TRBV6-3; j_call: TRBJ2-7; clone_size: -; d_call: -
cdr3_aa: CASSHPMGGQTLDEQFF; cdr3_nt: TGCGCCAGCAGCCACCCCATGGGGGGACAAACTTTGGATGAGCAGTTCTTC; v_call: TRBV4-1; j_call: TRBJ2-1; clone_size: -; d_call: -
cdr3_aa: CASSPRTGAYEQYF; cdr3_nt: TGTGCCAGCAGTCCCCGGACAGGGGCCTACGAGCAGTACTTC; v_call: TRBV12-3/TRBV12-4; j_call: TRBJ2-7; clone_size: many; d_call: TRBD1
cdr3_aa: CASSLAWGGQLFF; cdr3_nt: TGTGCCAGCAGCTTAGCGTGGGGGGGGCAACTGTTCTTC; v_call: TRBV7-7; j_call: TRBJ2-1; clone_size: -; d_call: -
cdr3_aa: CASSFHDTDTQYF; cdr3_nt: TGTGCCAGCAGTTTTCACGACACAGATACGCAGTATTTT; v_call: TRBV6-5; j_call: TRBJ2-3; clone_size: few; d_call: -
cdr3_aa: CASSPTPLSTDTQYF; cdr3_nt: TGTGCCAGCAGCCCGACACCTCTAAGCACAGATACGCAGTATTTT; v_call: TRBV11-2; j_call: TRBJ2-3; clone_size: few; d_call: -
cdr3_aa: CASSPGQGWVEQFF; cdr3_nt: TGTGCCAGCAGTCCCGGCCAGGGCTGGGTTGAGCAGTTCTTC; v_call: TRBV12-3/TRBV12-4; j_call: TRBJ2-1; clone_size: many; d_call: -
cdr3_aa: CAWSRDPGGTQYF; cdr3_nt: TGTGCCTGGAGTCGGGACCCCGGCGGGACCCAGTACTTC; v_call: TRBV30; j_call: TRBJ2-5; clone_size: -; d_call: -
cdr3_aa: CSVTLGGSGPYGYTF; cdr3_nt: TGCAGCGTAACCCTGGGGGGGAGTGGTCCCTATGGCTACACCTTC; v_call: TRBV29-1; j_call: TRBJ1-2; clone_size: few; d_call: -
cdr3_aa: CASSDGVYSTDTQYF; cdr3_nt: TGTGCCAGCAGTGACGGAGTTTATAGCACAGATACGCAGTATTTT; v_call: TRBV6-1; j_call: TRBJ2-3; clone_size: few; d_call: -
cdr3_aa: CASSLMGWREQFF; cdr3_nt: TGTGCCAGCAGCTTAATGGGGTGGCGTGAGCAGTTCTTC; v_call: TRBV7-3; j_call: TRBJ2-1; clone_size: few; d_call: -
cdr3_aa: CASSPERGRQETQYF; cdr3_nt: TGTGCCAGCAGCCCCGAAAGGGGCCGGCAAGAGACCCAGTACTTC; v_call: TRBV5-4; j_call: TRBJ2-5; clone_size: -; d_call: -
cdr3_aa: CASSRGLASTDTQYF; cdr3_nt: TGTGCCAGCAGTAGGGGACTGGCAAGCACAGATACGCAGTATTTT; v_call: TRBV12-3/TRBV12-4; j_call: TRBJ2-3; clone_size: few; d_call: -
cdr3_aa: CASSSRLSTDTQYF; cdr3_nt: TGTGCCAGCAGCTCCAGGTTAAGCACAGATACGCAGTATTTT; v_call: TRBV7-2; j_call: TRBJ2-3; clone_size: few; d_call: -
cdr3_aa: CASIPGGWTEAFF; cdr3_nt: TGTGCCAGCATCCCCGGGGGCTGGACTGAAGCTTTCTTT; v_call: TRBV7-8; j_call: TRBJ1-1; clone_size: -; d_call: -
cdr3_aa: CATSGTTDTQYF; cdr3_nt: TGTGCCACCAGTGGGACGACAGATACGCAGTATTTT; v_call: TRBV24-1; j_call: TRBJ2-3; clone_size: few; d_call: -
cdr3_aa: CASSLAFLRGRDSTEAFF; cdr3_nt: TGTGCCAGCAGCTTAGCGTTCCTCAGGGGGCGCGACTCCACTGAAGCTTTCTTT; v_call: TRBV11-2; j_call: TRBJ1-1; clone_size: many; d_call: TRBD1
cdr3_aa: CASGLLGQAEAFF; cdr3_nt: TGTGCTAGTGGTTTGCTAGGACAGGCTGAAGCTTTCTTT; v_call: TRBV12-5; j_call: TRBJ1-1; clone_size: few; d_call: TRBD1
cdr3_aa: CSASGTGAGNEQFF; cdr3_nt: TGCAGTGCTAGCGGGACAGGGGCGGGCAATGAGCAGTTCTTC; v_call: TRBV20-1; j_call: TRBJ2-1; clone_size: few; d_call: TRBD1
cdr3_aa: CASSYRRGGTEAFF; cdr3_nt: TGTGCCAGCAGTTACCGTCGGGGGGGCACTGAAGCTTTCTTT; v_call: TRBV6-5; j_call: TRBJ1-1; clone_size: -; d_call: -
cdr3_aa: CASSPSVLNTEAFF; cdr3_nt: TGTGCCAGCTCACCGTCAGTTTTGAACACTGAAGCTTTCTTT; v_call: TRBV18; j_call: TRBJ1-1; clone_size: many; d_call: -
cdr3_aa: CSAGATRQETQYF; cdr3_nt: TGCAGCGCGGGGGCGACTCGACAAGAGACCCAGTACTTC; v_call: TRBV29-1; j_call: TRBJ2-5; clone_size: few; d_call: -
cdr3_aa: CASRPTSGGANEQFF; cdr3_nt: TGTGCCAGCAGGCCCACTAGCGGGGGGGCGAATGAGCAGTTCTTC; v_call: TRBV12-3/TRBV12-4; j_call: TRBJ2-1; clone_size: few; d_call: TRBD2